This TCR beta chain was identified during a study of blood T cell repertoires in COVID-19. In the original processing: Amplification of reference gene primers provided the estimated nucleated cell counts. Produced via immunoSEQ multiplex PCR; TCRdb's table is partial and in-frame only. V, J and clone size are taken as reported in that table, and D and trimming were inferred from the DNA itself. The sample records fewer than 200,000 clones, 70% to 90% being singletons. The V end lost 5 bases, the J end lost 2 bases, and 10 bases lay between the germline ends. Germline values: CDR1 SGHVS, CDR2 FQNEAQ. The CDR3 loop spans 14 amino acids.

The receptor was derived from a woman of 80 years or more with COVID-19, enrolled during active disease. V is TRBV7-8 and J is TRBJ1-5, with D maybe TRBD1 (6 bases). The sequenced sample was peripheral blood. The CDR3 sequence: CASSANRGNQPQHF. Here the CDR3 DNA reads TGTGCCAGCAGCGCAAACAGGGGCAATCAGCCCCAGCATTTT. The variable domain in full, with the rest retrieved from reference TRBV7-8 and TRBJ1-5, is GAGVSQSPRYKVAKRGQDVALRCDPISGHVSLFWYQQALGQGPEFLTYFQNEAQLDKSGLPSDRFFAERPEGSVSTLKIQRTQQEDSAVYLCASSANRGNQPQHFGDGTRLSIL.